These 9 T cell receptor beta chains were sequenced from one sample in a study of blood T cell repertoires in COVID-19 (dated by TCRdb to 2018 to 2020). Library generation was performed with the immunoSEQ multiplex PCR assay. Not all clones reach the TCRdb copy of this immuneACCESS table, which keeps in-frame sequences only. Checked studies attribute under half of the gap to unresolved V genes and leave the rest unexplained. Within this sample are 400,000 to 450,000 clones, with more than 70% of them counted one time only. The ten biggest clones cover about 12% of the sample. What was sequenced was peripheral blood. All receptors derive from a woman between 50 and 59 years old with COVID-19, enrolled during active disease.

The J gene is TRBJ1-4, the V gene TRBV2; a weak D match, TRBD1 (5 bases). Germline V gene sequence: CDR1 SNHLY, CDR2 FYNNEI. The V end was cut by 7 bases, the J end by 8 bases, with 14 bases between. The CDR3 consists of 13 residues. The CDR3 DNA follows: TGTGCCAGCACGGAGGCCCGGGGGGAAAAACTGTTTTTT. Protein: CASTEARGEKLFF.

The rearrangement uses TRBV14 and TRBJ1-3; no clear D. CDR1 and CDR2 from the germline V gene are SGHDN and FVKESK. CDR3 length equals 12 residues. V was clipped by 6 bases and J by 3 bases, with 6 bases between them. The CDR3 here is CASSLYGNTIYF. CDR3 DNA: TGTGCCAGCAGTTTATATGGAAACACCATATATTTT. Supplemented by reference TRBV14 and TRBJ1-3, the full variable domain reads EAGVTQFPSHSVIEKGQTVTLRCDPISGHDNLYWYRRVMGKEIKFLLHFVKESKQDESGMPNNRFLAERTGGTYSTLKVQPAELEDSGVYFCASSLYGNTIYFGEGSWLTVV.

This chain connects TRBV30 to TRBJ1-2; a weak D match, TRBD1 (5 bases). Germline loops: CDR1 GTSNPN, CDR2 SVGIG (reference sequence). The length of the CDR3 is 15 residues. V dropped 3 bases and J dropped 2 bases, with 16 bases sitting between them. CDR3 DNA sequence: TGTGCCTGGAGCTTCGACAGTGTCCCAAACTATGGCTACACCTTC. Encoded protein: CAWSFDSVPNYGYTF. Complete variable domain (other parts from reference TRBV30 and TRBJ1-2): SQTIHQWPATLVQPVGSPLSLECTVEGTSNPNLYWYRQAAGRGLQLLFYSVGIGQISSEVPQNLSASRPQDRQFILSSKKLLLSDSGFYLCAWSFDSVPNYGYTFGSGTRLTVV.

The CDR3 DNA reads as TGTGCCAGCAATCGGGACAGTTTGAGGGGAAAACTGTTTTTT. Protein product: CASNRDSLRGKLFF. This chain uses TRBV2 with TRBJ1-4, with 7 positions matching TRBD1. CDR3 length: 14 residues. Trimming cost V 7 bases and J 10 bases; bases outside gene matches: 12. The germline gives CDR1 SNHLY, CDR2 FYNNEI.

The table lists this clone with a count of one. The sample carries other DNA sequences with the same CDR3. The chain employs TRBV19 and TRBJ2-5; D perhaps matches TRBD2 (6 bases). The CDR3 sequence is 14 residues long. Germline V lookup: CDR1 LNHDA, CDR2 SQIVND (reference sequence). The germline V and J ends were trimmed by 3 bases and 1 base, with 9 bases remaining between them. The CDR3 is CASSIGGVQETQYF. CDR3 sequence (DNA): TGTGCCAGTAGTATTGGCGGGGTCCAAGAGACCCAGTACTTC. The whole variable domain, remainder taken from reference TRBV19 and TRBJ2-5, is DGGITQSPKYLFRKEGQNVTLSCEQNLNHDAMYWYRQDPGQGLRLIYYSQIVNDFQKGDIAEGYSVSREKKESFPLTVTSAQKNPTAFYLCASSIGGVQETQYFGPGTRLLVL.

This chain uses TRBV10-2 with TRBJ2-3, with 8 positions matching TRBD2. The germline V gene has CDR1 WSHSY and CDR2 SAAADI. With V trimmed by 2 bases and J by 0 bases, 13 bases remained unmatched. The CDR3 contains 19 residues. CDR3 DNA sequence: TGCGCCAGCAGTGAGCCTCCCTATATAGCGGGATATAGCACAGATACGCAGTATTTT. It yields the protein CASSEPPYIAGYSTDTQYF.

V gene TRBV9 combines with J gene TRBJ1-1; TRBD1 aligns across 8 bases. J gave up 4 bases and V 0 bases, and 5 bases lay outside the gene matches. In germline, CDR1 is SGDLS, CDR2 YYNGEE. The CDR3 is made up of 15 amino acids. CDR3 in amino acids: CASSVGQGASTEAFF. CDR3 bases: TGTGCCAGCAGCGTAGGCCAGGGGGCCTCCACTGAAGCTTTCTTT.

The genes are TRBV5-1 and TRBJ2-7, with a weak D call TRBD1 (5 bases). The CDR3 has 15 amino acids. The germline CDR1 and CDR2 sequences are SGHRS and YFSETQ. Trimming took 0 bases from V and 3 from J, leaving 13 bases between them. The CDR3 nucleotides read TGCGCCAGCAGCTTGGATGCTGGGGCCGGCTACGAGCAGTACTTC. It is translated as CASSLDAGAGYEQYF.

The rearrangement joins TRBV5-1 to TRBJ1-2; possible D gene TRBD1, 6 bases. The CDR3 contains 13 residues. V was clipped by 3 bases and J by 6 bases, with 12 bases between them. Per germline, CDR1 SGHRS and CDR2 YFSETQ. Here the CDR3 reads CASSSTGPDGYTF. The CDR3 region has the DNA TGCGCCAGCAGCTCTACAGGGCCCGATGGCTACACCTTC.